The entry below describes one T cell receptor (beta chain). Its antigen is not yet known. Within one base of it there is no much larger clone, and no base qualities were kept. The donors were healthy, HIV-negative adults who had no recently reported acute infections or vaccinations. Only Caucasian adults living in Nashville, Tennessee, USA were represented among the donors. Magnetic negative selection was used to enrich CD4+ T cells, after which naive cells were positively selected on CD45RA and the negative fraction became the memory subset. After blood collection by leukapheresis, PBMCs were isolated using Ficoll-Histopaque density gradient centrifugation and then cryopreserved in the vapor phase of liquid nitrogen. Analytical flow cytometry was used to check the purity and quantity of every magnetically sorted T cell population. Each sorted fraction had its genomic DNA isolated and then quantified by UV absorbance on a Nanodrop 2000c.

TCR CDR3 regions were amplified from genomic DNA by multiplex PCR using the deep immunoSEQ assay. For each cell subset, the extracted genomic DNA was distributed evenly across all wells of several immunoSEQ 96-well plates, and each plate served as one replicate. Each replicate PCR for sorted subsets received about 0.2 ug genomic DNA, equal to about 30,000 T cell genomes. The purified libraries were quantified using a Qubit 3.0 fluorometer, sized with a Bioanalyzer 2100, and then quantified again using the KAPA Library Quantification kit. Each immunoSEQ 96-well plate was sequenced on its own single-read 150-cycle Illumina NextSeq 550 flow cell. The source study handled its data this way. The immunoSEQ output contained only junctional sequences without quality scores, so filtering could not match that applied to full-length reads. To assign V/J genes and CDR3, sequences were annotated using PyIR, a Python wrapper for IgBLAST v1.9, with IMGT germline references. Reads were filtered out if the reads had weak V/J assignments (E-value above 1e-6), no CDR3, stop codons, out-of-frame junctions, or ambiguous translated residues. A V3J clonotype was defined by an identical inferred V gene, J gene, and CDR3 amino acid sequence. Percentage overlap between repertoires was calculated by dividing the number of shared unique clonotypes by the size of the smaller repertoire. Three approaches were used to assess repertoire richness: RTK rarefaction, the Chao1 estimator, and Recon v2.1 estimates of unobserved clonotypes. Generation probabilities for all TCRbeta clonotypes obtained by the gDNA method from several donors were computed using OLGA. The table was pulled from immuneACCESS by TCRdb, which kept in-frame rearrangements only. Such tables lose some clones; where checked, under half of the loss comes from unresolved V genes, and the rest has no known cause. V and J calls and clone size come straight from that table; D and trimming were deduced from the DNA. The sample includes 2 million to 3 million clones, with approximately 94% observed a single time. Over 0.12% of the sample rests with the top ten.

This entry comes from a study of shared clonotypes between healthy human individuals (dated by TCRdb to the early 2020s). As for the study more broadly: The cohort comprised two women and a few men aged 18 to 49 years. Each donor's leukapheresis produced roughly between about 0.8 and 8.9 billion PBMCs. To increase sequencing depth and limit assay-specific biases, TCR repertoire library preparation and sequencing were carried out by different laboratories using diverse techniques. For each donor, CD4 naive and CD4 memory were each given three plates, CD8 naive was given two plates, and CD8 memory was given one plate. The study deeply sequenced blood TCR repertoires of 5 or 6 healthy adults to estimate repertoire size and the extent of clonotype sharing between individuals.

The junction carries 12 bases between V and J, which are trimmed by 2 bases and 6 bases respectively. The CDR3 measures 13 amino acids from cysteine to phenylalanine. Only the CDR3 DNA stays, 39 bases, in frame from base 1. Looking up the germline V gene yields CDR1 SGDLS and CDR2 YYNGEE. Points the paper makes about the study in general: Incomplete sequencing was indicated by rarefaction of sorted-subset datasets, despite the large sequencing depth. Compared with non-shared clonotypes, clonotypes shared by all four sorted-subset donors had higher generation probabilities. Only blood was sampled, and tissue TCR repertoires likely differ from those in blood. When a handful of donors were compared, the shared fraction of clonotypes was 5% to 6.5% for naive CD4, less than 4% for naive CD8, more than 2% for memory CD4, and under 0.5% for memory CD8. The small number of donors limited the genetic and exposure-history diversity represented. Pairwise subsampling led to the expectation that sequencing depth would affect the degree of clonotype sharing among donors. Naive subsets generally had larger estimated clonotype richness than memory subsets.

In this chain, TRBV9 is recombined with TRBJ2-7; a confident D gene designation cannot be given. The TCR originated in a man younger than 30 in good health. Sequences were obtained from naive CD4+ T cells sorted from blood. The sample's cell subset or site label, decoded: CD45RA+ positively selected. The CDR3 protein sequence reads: CASSVLPDGEQYF. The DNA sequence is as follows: TGTGCCAGCAGCGTCCTACCTGATGGCGAGCAGTACTTC.